The sequence of this TCR beta chain was determined in a study of identical twins (dated by TCRdb to about 2016). About the study as a whole: The study deep-sequenced TCR alpha and beta repertoires from monozygotic twins, unrelated adults of various ages and cord blood to test whether fetal clonotypes persist. Replicate twin experiments were performed at different times using different library preparation protocols to rule out contamination.

As concerns this clonotype: The antigen it binds to is not known. No base quality values were provided; no much bigger clone lies one nucleotide off.

CDR3 length: 14 amino acids, cysteine to phenylalanine. Kept here is only the CDR3 DNA, which spans 42 bases and is read in frame from base 1. From the germline V gene, CDR1 is MNHEY and CDR2 is SVGAGI. Deletion took 2 bases off V and 5 bases off J, with a span of 9 bases between the germline ends. Every donor was a healthy Caucasian. Three pairs of female monozygotic twins, all aged 18 to 29 years, were included in the twin cohort. The RNA used for TCR libraries was isolated from peripheral blood mononuclear cells. Broader findings and caveats from the paper: Because the same donors could not be followed over many years, the conclusions depended on cross-sectional statistical analysis. Abundant cord blood beta clonotypes carried fewer insertions; young adult naive repertoires showed a weaker similar trend, while memory repertoires showed none. Compared with coincidental sharing between unrelated individuals, out-of-frame TCR alpha sequences shared between twins had an excess of sequences with low generation probability. A weaker excess of twin sharing was found in beta out-of-frame sequences because the signal-to-noise ratio was lowered by fewer shared sequences. Zero-insertion analyses could be partly confounded by invariant T cells such as MAIT and iNKT, although diverse VJ usage argued against such confounding for most clonotypes. Out-of-frame TCR alpha sharing in monozygotic twins was systematically underestimated by recombination models, whereas sharing between unrelated individuals was in agreement with the recombination models.

Libraries were prepared through 5' RACE. These reads were obtained on an Illumina HiSeq 2000. A universal primer binding site was introduced by template switching, and a unique molecular identifier was present in the final cDNA, enabling accurate counting of TCR cDNA molecules. Specific primers in the conserved constant-segment region were used to synthesize first-strand cDNA for the TCR alpha and beta chains. To control for contamination, each cDNA library was double barcoded with a SMART-Mk sample barcode plus Illumina barcodes. TruSeq adapter sequences along with Illumina sample barcodes were introduced in two successive PCR steps. The TCR alpha and beta cDNA libraries were sequenced on the Illumina HiSeq platform using custom primers. Regarding the original processing steps: Raw reads were processed with MiGEC to extract unique molecular identifiers, and MiXCR was used to determine CDR3 positions. For each individual, recombination models were inferred using an EM algorithm with the repgenHMM and IGoR tools. Shared clonotype analysis was performed with the tcR package in R, normalizing sharing by the product of cloneset sizes. Out-of-frame nonproductive sequences were analyzed to study raw recombination free of thymic and clonal selection effects. Clones were called with MiXCR by TCRdb after fastp trimmed the public reads at Q25, and only in-frame beta chains were retained. Merged by CDR3 protein, the rows form single entries marked with the most common genes and DNA. The V and J calls were not made by the authors but by TCRdb's processing. The sample table records about 700,000 distinct CDR3 sequences; around 8.6% of these occur just once. Of the sample, around 0.95% is held by the ten largest clones.

This sample also belongs to another study, concerning yellow fever vaccine responses in identical twins. The second study reports: The T cell response to vaccination in identical twins was reported by the authors to appear partly convergent and partly personalized. In identical twins, the study followed T cell clones that responded to the vaccine with precision.

The sequence links TRBV6-5 to TRBJ2-2; the D gene is not confidently resolved. Sequencing input: PBMCs. This clonotype was obtained from a woman aged 18 to 35 in good health. The CDR3: CASSYETTTGELFF. The bases read TGTGCCAGCAGTTACGAGACGACGACCGGGGAGCTGTTTTTT.